These T cell receptor beta chains were read from a single sample in a study of cytomegalovirus exposure and HLA in healthy donors. The protocol was immunoSEQ multiplex PCR, while the TCRdb copy is restricted to in-frame clones and leaves out a portion. Here the sample spans 250,000 to 350,000 clones, 75% to 90% being singletons. The sequenced sample consisted of PBMCs. The receptors shown here come from a man aged 35 to 55 in good health and CMV-seropositive. Each CDR3 is given with its conserved first and last residue. Fields, in order: V gene, J gene, clone size, CDR3 protein. Clone size, where shown, is once, few, many, or a class for clones that have expanded.

TRBV2	TRBJ2-7	-	CASSVGQADYEQYF
TRBV5-1	TRBJ2-1	few	CASSLAESPYNEQFF
TRBV6-4	TRBJ2-5	-	CASSVLPGAETQYF
TRBV28	TRBJ2-1	-	CASSENSGRAVNEQFF
TRBV6-1	TRBJ2-3	-	CATRPAGEADTQYF
TRBV30	TRBJ2-2	-	CAWTQRGGAIIEELFF
TRBV7-6	TRBJ2-1	-	CASSQGYSGTGVYNEQFF
TRBV7-9	TRBJ2-7	once	CASSFDGRGYEQYF
TRBV2	TRBJ1-5	-	CASSGQGVIQPQHF
TRBV9	TRBJ2-3	-	CASSPKLADTQYF
TRBV19	TRBJ1-1	-	CASSLDDRDSEAFF
TRBV18	TRBJ2-3	-	CASSPTGGSTDTQYF
TRBV18	TRBJ2-1	once	CASSLSVRIFYNEQFF
TRBV7-8	TRBJ2-5	once	CASSLGSLAGAGETQYF
TRBV30	TRBJ2-1	-	CAWSVGGSYNEQFF
TRBV6-5	TRBJ2-2	-	CASSSHRSLNTGELFF
TRBV5-1	TRBJ2-7	-	CASSLGLAGSHEQYF
TRBV7-8	TRBJ2-7	-	CASSPEGLAAYEQYF
TRBV7-9	TRBJ2-7	-	CASSKTSGATYEQYF
TRBV7-3	TRBJ1-2	-	CASSPSSGGQYGYTF
TRBV5-6	TRBJ2-3	few	CASSLRVAGYTQYF
TRBV12-5	TRBJ2-5	-	CASGLSGDQETQYF
TRBV5-1	TRBJ1-1	-	CASRPSTGENTEAFF
TRBV6-5	TRBJ1-5	-	CASSSDRFNQPQHF
TRBV6-5	TRBJ1-1	few	CASSYSSGGGNTEAFF
TRBV6-5	TRBJ2-1	-	CASSYSVVGANEQFF
TRBV2	TRBJ1-1	-	CASPKERWNTEAFF
TRBV11-2	TRBJ1-4	-	CASSSQGSANEKLFF
TRBV7-9	TRBJ2-2	-	CSSSSRTGSVTGELFF
TRBV28	TRBJ1-1	-	CASSLSRAGEAFF
TRBV2	TRBJ2-6	-	CASRTVPSGANVLTF
TRBV6-1	TRBJ2-7	-	CASSVGPQYEQYF
TRBV6-1	TRBJ1-5	few	CASSGRQGQPQHF
TRBV27	TRBJ1-5	-	CASRPRRAVNQPQHF
TRBV7-6	TRBJ2-2	-	CASSDSGRAGGELFF